Listed here are 13 T cell receptor beta chains from one sample, sequenced in a study of tumor-infiltrating lymphocytes in primary liver carcinoma. Co-extracted RNA and DNA came from roughly 20-30 mg of unsorted bulk tissue. cDNA specific to TCR beta was made from approximately 0.55 ug of total RNA, with a constant-region primer employed for priming. Slightly modified ARM-PCR with three nested multiplex PCR rounds yielded TCR beta libraries. TRBV1-TRBV30 forward and Cbeta reverse primers drove the first two roughly 9-cycle rounds. TCRdb itself ran the multiplex PCR reads through MiXCR, one entry per CDR3 protein. The data contain around 21,000 distinct CDR3 sequences, approximately 70% of them seen just once; the ten biggest clones take up more than 35%. The specimen was liver tumor tissue from sampling region 1. Subset: tumor region T1, superior pole. The source of these receptors is a man aged 35 to 55 with primary liver carcinoma and hepatitis B virus infection.

A remark on this clonotype: One junction end disagrees with the germline gene, perhaps due to a read error. The genes are TRBV7-6 and TRBJ1-6, with D possibly TRBD1 on 6 matching bases. Germline CDR1 and CDR2: SGHVS and FNYEAQ. The CDR3 loop spans 14 amino acids. As DNA, the CDR3 is TGTGCCAACAGCATATTTGGGGGCAATTCACCCCTCCACTTT. Amino acids: CANSIFGGNSPLHF.

This clonotype was seen only a few times. CDR3 sequence reads: CASSIVSDSNQPQHF. In DNA form, the CDR3 reads TGTGCCAGTAGTATAGTTTCGGATAGCAATCAGCCCCAGCATTTT. The chain is built from TRBV19 and TRBJ1-5; the D is unclear. The V gene lost 1 base and the J gene lost 0 bases, with 7 bases spanning the gap. The length of the CDR3 is 15 residues. Germline CDR1 and CDR2: LNHDA and SQIVND (reference sequence).

The rearrangement uses TRBV4-3 and TRBJ2-7, with D unclear. Trimming took off 0 bases at V and 8 bases at J, with 17 bases between the two ends. This CDR3 has 15 amino acids. CDR1 is LGHNA, CDR2 YSLEER, per germline. For the CDR3, the DNA is TGCGCCAGCAGCCAAGATCAGGAGACTCCCCACAAGCAGTACTTC. Translation: CASSQDQETPHKQYF.

This clonotype is labeled medium-sized. The V and J genes are TRBV6-2 or TRBV6-3 and TRBJ1-3; D gene ambiguous. This CDR3 region has 15 residues. Trimming pared 6 bases from V and 0 bases from J, leaving 12 bases between. CDR1 and CDR2 from the germline V gene are MNHEY and SVGEGT. CDR3 coding DNA: TGTGCCAGCAGCCCTTTTGCCACCTCTGGAAACACCATATATTTT. It is translated as CASSPFATSGNTIYF.

On this clonotype: No conserved phenylalanine or tryptophan ends this CDR3, so it is likely a read error. The chain recombines TRBV4-2 with TRBJ2-3; the match to TRBD2 covers 8 bases. Germline V gene sequence: CDR1 LGHNA, CDR2 YNFKEQ. Trimming removed 7 bases from V and 1 base from J; junction bases left unmatched: 22. The CDR3 runs 20 residues. The CDR3 DNA reads as TGTGCCAGCAACCATACCCCGGGACTAGATCTTAGGGGGGGCACAGATACGCAGTATCTT. Protein: CASNHTPGLDLRGGTDTQYL.

This clonotype was found once. This chain uses TRBV11-2 with TRBJ1-6; unclear D gene. CDR3 length: 16 amino acids. Germline CDR1 SGHAT, CDR2 FQNNGV. CDR3: CVNSLDLSSQFRTLHF. CDR3 nucleotides: TGTGTCAACAGCTTAGATCTTAGTAGCCAATTCAGAACCCTCCACTTT.

This clonotype was seen repeatedly, ten times or more. The chain employs TRBV10-3 and TRBJ2-5; 9 bases fit TRBD1. Unmatched junction bases numbered 3, after V lost 6 bases and J lost 4 bases. The length of the CDR3 is 13 residues. Germline V gene data show CDR1 as ENHRY and CDR2 as SYGVKD. The CDR3 region is CAISGQGSETQYF. Here the CDR3 DNA reads TGTGCCATCAGCGGACAGGGGTCAGAGACCCAGTACTTC.

This clonotype has only one observation. Relative to the germline gene, one junction end is altered; a read error may explain this. The chain joins TRBV6-5 to TRBJ2-6; D is undetermined. Looked up from germline, CDR1 is MNHEY and CDR2 is SVGAGI. The CDR3 is 15 amino acids. The CDR3 region has the DNA TGTGCCAGCAGTTATTTCCACTCTGGGGTCAACGTCCTGACCTTC. Its translation is CASSYFHSGVNVLTF.

The chain couples TRBV11-2 to TRBJ2-3; unclear D gene. Germline-derived CDR1 and CDR2 are SGHAT and FQNNGV. The CDR3 is 12 amino acids. CDR3 nucleotides: TGTACCCGCGGCAAATCCACAGATACGCAGTATTTT. Translation: CTRGKSTDTQYF.

On this clonotype: At one boundary the junction diverges from the germline segment, which might be a read error. V and J are TRBV11-2 and TRBJ1-4, with no clear D. This CDR3 has 16 residues. Germline V gene lookup returns CDR1 SGHAT and CDR2 FQNNGV. The CDR3, as DNA: TGTGCCTGCAGCGAGACTCCAGGAGGAACAATTGAGAAACTGTTTTTT. It is translated as CACSETPGGTIEKLFF.

Regarding this clonotype: A much larger clone sits a single nucleotide away, making a read error possible. V gene TRBV4-3 combines with J gene TRBJ1-5; D gene unclear. Trimming left V 0 bases short and J 8 bases short, with 8 bases between. CDR3 size: 13 residues. Germline values: CDR1 LGHNA, CDR2 YSLEER. This chain's CDR3 is CASSQEPSEPQHF. The CDR3, as DNA: TGCGCCAGCAGCCAAGAGCCCAGTGAGCCCCAGCATTTT.

Note on this clonotype: A junction boundary mismatches the germline segment, possibly from a read error. The CDR3 protein is CAGNLLGVVYNEPFF. For the CDR3, the DNA is TGTGCCGGCAACCTGTTGGGGGTAGTATACAATGAGCCGTTCTTC. The chain is built from TRBV5-8 and TRBJ2-1; tentatively, D is TRBD1 or TRBD2 (5 bases each). Germline V gives CDR1 SGHTS, CDR2 YDEGEE. The CDR3 has 15 amino acids.

A remark on this clonotype: The junction does not match germline at one end; this may be a read error. The V call is TRBV11-1, the J call TRBJ2-7; unclear D gene. Germline CDR1 SGHAT, CDR2 FQDESV (reference sequence). The CDR3 length is 12 residues. CDR3 loop: CTSSSKVYEQYF. The CDR3 DNA follows: TGTACCAGCAGCTCGAAGGTTTACGAGCAGTACTTT.